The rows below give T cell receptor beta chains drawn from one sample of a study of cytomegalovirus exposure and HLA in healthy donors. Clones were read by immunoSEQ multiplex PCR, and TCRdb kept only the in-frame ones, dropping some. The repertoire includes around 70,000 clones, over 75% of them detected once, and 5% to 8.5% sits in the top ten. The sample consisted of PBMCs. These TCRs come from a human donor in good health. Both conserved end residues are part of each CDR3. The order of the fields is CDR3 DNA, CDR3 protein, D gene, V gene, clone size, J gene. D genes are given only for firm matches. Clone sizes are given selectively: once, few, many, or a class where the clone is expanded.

CDR3nt: TGTGCCAGTTCTCCCCGTTCAGGAGGCATCAGCTCTGGAAACACCATATATTTT
CDR3aa: CASSPRSGGISSGNTIYF
d_gene: NA
v_gene: TRBV19
abundance: NA
j_gene: TRBJ1-3

CDR3nt: TGCGCCAGCGGGACAGGAGGCAACACAGATACGCAGTATTTT
CDR3aa: CASGTGGNTDTQYF
d_gene: TRBD1
v_gene: TRBV10-1
abundance: NA
j_gene: TRBJ2-3

CDR3nt: TGTGCCAGCAGCCAACGGACAGGTAGTAACACTGAAGCTTTCTTT
CDR3aa: CASSQRTGSNTEAFF
d_gene: TRBD1
v_gene: TRBV7-8
abundance: NA
j_gene: TRBJ1-1

CDR3nt: TGTGCCAGCAGCCGCTCTGGACAGCTCAATCAGCCCCAGCATTTT
CDR3aa: CASSRSGQLNQPQHF
d_gene: NA
v_gene: TRBV7-9
abundance: NA
j_gene: TRBJ1-5

CDR3nt: TGTGCCAGCATGGGACTAGCAACAGATACGCAGTATTTT
CDR3aa: CASMGLATDTQYF
d_gene: TRBD2
v_gene: TRBV2
abundance: NA
j_gene: TRBJ2-3

CDR3nt: TGTGCCAGTAGTACACTAGCGGGGGGTATCTATGAGCAGTTCTTC
CDR3aa: CASSTLAGGIYEQFF
d_gene: TRBD2
v_gene: TRBV19
abundance: once
j_gene: TRBJ2-1

CDR3nt: TGTGCCAGCAGCTTAGCCACAGGGGGCTGGAGTCAGCCCCAGCATTTT
CDR3aa: CASSLATGGWSQPQHF
d_gene: TRBD1
v_gene: TRBV7-8
abundance: NA
j_gene: TRBJ1-5

CDR3nt: TGTGCCAGCAGTGAAGCTCAAAATCAGCCCCAGCATTTT
CDR3aa: CASSEAQNQPQHF
d_gene: NA
v_gene: TRBV6-1
abundance: NA
j_gene: TRBJ1-5

CDR3nt: TGTGCCAGCAGCCCGACAGGGGCTAACTATGGCTACACCTTC
CDR3aa: CASSPTGANYGYTF
d_gene: TRBD1
v_gene: TRBV5-6
abundance: NA
j_gene: TRBJ1-2

CDR3nt: TGTGCCAGCGGACGGACAGGGGGAAGGGAAGGCTACCCCTTC
CDR3aa: CASGRTGGREGYPF
d_gene: TRBD1
v_gene: TRBV5-6
abundance: NA
j_gene: TRBJ1-2

CDR3nt: TGTGCCGGCAAAGGGACTAGCTTTTTAAATGAGCAGTTCTTC
CDR3aa: CAGKGTSFLNEQFF
d_gene: TRBD2
v_gene: TRBV6-5
abundance: once
j_gene: TRBJ2-1

CDR3nt: TGTGCCAGCAGCCAAGTGGGAGTGGGAGGCTACACCTTC
CDR3aa: CASSQVGVGGYTF
d_gene: NA
v_gene: TRBV14
abundance: once
j_gene: TRBJ1-2

CDR3nt: TGTGCTAGTGGTTTGGTAACAGGGGGCACAGATACGCAGTATTTT
CDR3aa: CASGLVTGGTDTQYF
d_gene: TRBD1
v_gene: TRBV12-5
abundance: few
j_gene: TRBJ2-3

CDR3nt: TGTGCCAGCAGTTTTATCGGACAGCAAGAGACCCAGTACTTC
CDR3aa: CASSFIGQQETQYF
d_gene: NA
v_gene: TRBV28
abundance: NA
j_gene: TRBJ2-5

CDR3nt: TGTGCCTCCCGAGGGGAGACAGGGTCTTTC
CDR3aa: CASRGETGSF
d_gene: TRBD1
v_gene: TRBV6-6
abundance: NA
j_gene: TRBJ2-7

CDR3nt: TGTGCCAGCAGCTTAGTAGTACGATCGGAGACTAGGATCAACTACGAGCAGTACTTC
CDR3aa: CASSLVVRSETRINYEQYF
d_gene: NA
v_gene: TRBV7-9
abundance: few
j_gene: TRBJ2-7

CDR3nt: TGTGCCAGCAGCTCCCATCAGGGGGTGTTAAACACCATATATTTT
CDR3aa: CASSSHQGVLNTIYF
d_gene: TRBD1
v_gene: TRBV6-5
abundance: NA
j_gene: TRBJ1-3

CDR3nt: TGCGCCAGCAGTGTAAAGGGCTCGGGGACTGAAGCTTTCTTT
CDR3aa: CASSVKGSGTEAFF
d_gene: NA
v_gene: TRBV10-1
abundance: NA
j_gene: TRBJ1-1

CDR3nt: TGTGCCAGCTCACCACTCCAGGGGGAGGGCTACACCTTC
CDR3aa: CASSPLQGEGYTF
d_gene: TRBD1
v_gene: TRBV18
abundance: NA
j_gene: TRBJ1-2

CDR3nt: TGTGCCAGTAGTATTCGGGACAGGGTGGGTCAGCCCCAGCATTTT
CDR3aa: CASSIRDRVGQPQHF
d_gene: TRBD1
v_gene: TRBV19
abundance: NA
j_gene: TRBJ1-5

CDR3nt: TGCGCCAGCAGCCAAGCTTTCCGATCAGGGGAACCCTACTATGGCTACACCTTC
CDR3aa: CASSQAFRSGEPYYGYTF
d_gene: NA
v_gene: TRBV4-1
abundance: NA
j_gene: TRBJ1-2

CDR3nt: TGTGCCAGTAGTGGGGACAGTTATTACAATGAGCAGTTCTTC
CDR3aa: CASSGDSYYNEQFF
d_gene: TRBD1
v_gene: TRBV19
abundance: few
j_gene: TRBJ2-1

CDR3nt: TGTGCCAGCAACCGGTGGGGGACAGACTACGAGCAGTACTTC
CDR3aa: CASNRWGTDYEQYF
d_gene: TRBD1
v_gene: TRBV6-5
abundance: NA
j_gene: TRBJ2-7

CDR3nt: TGTGCCAGCTCACCGGAGGCGAACTATGGCTACACCTTC
CDR3aa: CASSPEANYGYTF
d_gene: NA
v_gene: TRBV18
abundance: NA
j_gene: TRBJ1-2

CDR3nt: TGTGCCAGCAGTTACGGCGCTAGCGCCGTTACTAGCACAGATACGCAGTATTTT
CDR3aa: CASSYGASAVTSTDTQYF
d_gene: NA
v_gene: TRBV6-8
abundance: NA
j_gene: TRBJ2-3

CDR3nt: TGTGCCAGCAGTTCATCACCGAGCGACGGCTACACCTTC
CDR3aa: CASSSSPSDGYTF
d_gene: NA
v_gene: TRBV7-9
abundance: few
j_gene: TRBJ1-2

CDR3nt: TGCGCCAGCAGCTCACAGGGGAGGCAGGATGAAAAACTGTTTTTT
CDR3aa: CASSSQGRQDEKLFF
d_gene: TRBD1
v_gene: TRBV5-1
abundance: few
j_gene: TRBJ1-4